Below are 18 T cell receptor beta chains sequenced from a single sample in a study of Ad26.COV2.S vaccination and SARS-CoV-2 variants (dated by TCRdb to the early 2020s). The library came from the immunoSEQ multiplex PCR assay. Drawn from immuneACCESS, this table holds only the in-frame rearrangements with V and J called that TCRdb kept. Clones are partly lost; checked studies trace under half to an unresolved V gene and leave the rest unexplained. The sample has about 430,000 clones on record, 75% to 95% of them singletons. Of the sample, 10% to 15% falls within the top ten clones. The sample's treatment or condition label is to be understood as: about 20 received Ad26.COV2.S at low or high dose, single or two shots; roughly five received placebo; per-sample allocation not given. For vaccine and placebo recipients, repertoires were sequenced using samples collected on day 63 after the first injection.

The material sequenced was peripheral blood, taken in a trial of Ad26.COV2.S vaccine versus placebo. Receptors originate from a person between 18 and 60 years old who received the Ad26.COV2.S COVID-19 vaccine or a placebo.

V and J are TRBV9 and TRBJ2-1; 7 bases fit TRBD1. Germline CDR1 SGDLS, CDR2 YYNGEE. The CDR3 runs 13 residues. V shed 6 bases and J 6 bases; nucleotides not matched to a gene: 6. Written as DNA, the CDR3 is TGTGCCAGCACCCCGACAGGGCTCAATGAGCAGTTCTTC. As protein: CASTPTGLNEQFF. The whole variable domain, remainder taken from reference TRBV9 and TRBJ2-1, is DSGVTQTPKHLITATGQRVTLRCSPRSGDLSVYWYQQSLDQGLQFLIQYYNGEERAKGNILERFSAQQFPDLHSELNLSSLELGDSALYFCASTPTGLNEQFFGPGTRLTVL.

The chain combines TRBV5-4 with TRBJ2-1; D is possibly TRBD2 (6 bases). Germline V gene lookup returns CDR1 SGHNT and CDR2 YYREEE (reference sequence). There are 13 residues in the CDR3. Trimming stripped 4 bases from V and 4 bases from J, with 9 bases between. The CDR3 DNA is TGTGCCAGCAGCCTGGGACTTTACAATGAGCAGTTCTTC. As protein: CASSLGLYNEQFF.

The rearrangement links TRBV7-2 to TRBJ2-3; 7 bases are shared with TRBD2. In germline, CDR1 is SGHTA, CDR2 FQGNSA. V was clipped by 5 bases and J by 3 bases; unmatched bases: 8. CDR3 length: 15 residues. The CDR3 is CASSPTSLGTDTQYF. In DNA form, the CDR3 reads TGTGCCAGCAGCCCGACTAGCTTGGGGACAGATACGCAGTATTTT.

V usage is TRBV7-9 and J usage is TRBJ2-7; D is perhaps TRBD2 (5 bases). The CDR3 sequence is 15 residues long. Germline CDR1 is SEHNR and CDR2 is FQNEAQ (reference sequence). V lost 4 bases, J lost 0 bases, and 13 bases lay in between. CDR3: CASSSGLLSSYEQYF. The CDR3 nucleotides are TGTGCCAGCAGCTCCGGACTCCTAAGCTCCTACGAGCAGTACTTC. Looking up the rest from reference TRBV7-9 and TRBJ2-7 gives the full variable domain: DTGVSQNPRHKITKRGQNVTFRCDPISEHNRLYWYRQTLGQGPEFLTYFQNEAQLEKSRLLSDRFSAERPKGSFSTLEIQRTEQGDSAMYLCASSSGLLSSYEQYFGPGTRLTVT.

The J gene is TRBJ2-3, the V gene TRBV27; the match to TRBD2 covers 7 bases. Germline V gives CDR1 MNHEY, CDR2 SMNVEV (reference sequence). J lost 6 bases, V lost 6 bases, and 9 bases had no gene match. This CDR3 spans 14 amino acids. DNA of the CDR3: TGTGCCAGCAGCTGGGGGGGGAGTCCCGATACGCAGTATTTT. It codes for CASSWGGSPDTQYF.

The gene calls are TRBV4-3 and TRBJ2-3, with 15 bases that match TRBD2. Germline CDR1 and CDR2: LGHNA and YSLEER. V shed 2 bases, J shed 3 bases, and the junction held 3 bases outside the gene matches. This CDR3 region has 17 residues. The CDR3 DNA sequence: TGCGCCAGCAGCCAATCGGGACTAGCGGGAGGAACAGATACGCAGTATTTT. Protein sequence: CASSQSGLAGGTDTQYF.

This rearrangement joins TRBV7-8 to TRBJ2-7; 14 positions match TRBD2. CDR1 and CDR2 from the germline V gene are SGHVS and FQNEAQ. The CDR3 length is 17 residues. V dropped 4 bases and J dropped 5; count of bases not matched to a gene: 10. The chain's CDR3 is CASSSPGLAGAGHEQYF. CDR3 DNA sequence: TGTGCCAGCAGCTCACCGGGACTAGCGGGAGCCGGCCACGAGCAGTACTTC.

This sequence joins TRBV6-5 and TRBJ1-3, with D possibly matching TRBD1 (5 bases). The CDR3 contains 15 residues. Germline loops: CDR1 MNHEY, CDR2 SVGAGI. Between the trimmed V and J ends, which lost 1 base and 0 bases, there was a span of 7 bases. The CDR3 DNA reads TGTGCCAGCAGTTACTGGGGCCTCTCTGGAAACACCATATATTTT. Translation gives CASSYWGLSGNTIYF.

The chain links TRBV5-4 to TRBJ2-1; 14 bases match TRBD2. Germline V lookup: CDR1 SGHNT, CDR2 YYREEE (reference sequence). The CDR3 runs to 16 residues. Unmatched junction bases numbered 4, after V lost 0 bases and J lost 8 bases. The CDR3 loop reads CASSLEGTSGGDEQFF. As DNA, the CDR3 is TGTGCCAGCAGCTTGGAAGGGACTAGCGGGGGAGATGAGCAGTTCTTC.

The chain has TRBV11-2 and TRBJ2-3, with TRBD2 matching 16 bases. V gave up 6 bases and J gave up 2 bases; unmatched junction bases: 11. The CDR3 is made up of 19 amino acids. CDR1 is SGHAT and CDR2 is FQNNGV in the germline V gene. Here the CDR3 DNA reads TGTGCCAGCAGAAAAATACCGGGACTAGCGGGGGGGATCACAGATACGCAGTATTTT. Amino acids: CASRKIPGLAGGITDTQYF.

J is TRBJ2-3 and V is TRBV10-3; 13 bases align to TRBD2. The CDR3 spans 17 residues. CDR1 and CDR2 from the germline V gene are ENHRY and SYGVKD. J was trimmed by 3 bases and V by 3 bases; bases with no gene match: 6. Here the CDR3 DNA reads TGTGCCATCAGTGAAATGACGACTAGCGGGGGGACAGATACGCAGTATTTT. Translated: CAISEMTTSGGTDTQYF.

The chain links TRBV6-1 to TRBJ1-4, with 7 bases aligning to TRBD1. This CDR3 spans 17 amino acids. Trimming removed 4 bases from V and 5 bases from J; junction bases left unmatched: 13. Germline CDR1 and CDR2: MNHNS and SASEGT. The CDR3 DNA reads TGTGCCAGCAGTGGGGGACAGACTGCTAGGGCGAATGAAAAACTGTTTTTT. Protein product: CASSGGQTARANEKLFF.

The J gene is TRBJ2-5, the V gene TRBV18, with D perhaps matching TRBD1 (5 bases). The germline gives CDR1 KGHSH, CDR2 LQKENI. The V and J ends lost 4 bases and 0 bases respectively, with 6 bases between them. The CDR3 runs 13 residues. In DNA, the CDR3 is TGTGCCAGCTCACGACAGAACCAAGAGACCCAGTACTTC. Its translation: CASSRQNQETQYF. The variable domain in full, completed from reference TRBV18 and TRBJ2-5, reads NAGVMQNPRHLVRRRGQEARLRCSPMKGHSHVYWYRQLPEEGLKFMVYLQKENIIDESGMPKERFSAEFPKEGPSILRIQQVVRGDSAAYFCASSRQNQETQYFGPGTRLLVL.

V and J are TRBV9 and TRBJ2-3; 7 nucleotides line up with TRBD2. CDR1 is SGDLS and CDR2 is YYNGEE in the germline V gene. The V gene end was trimmed by 2 bases and the J gene end by 5 bases; junction bases not matched to a gene: 2. The CDR3 extends over 13 amino acids. CDR3 region: CASSVRERDTQYF. CDR3 nucleotide sequence: TGTGCCAGCAGCGTGCGGGAGAGAGATACGCAGTATTTT.

The chain is built from TRBV5-1 and TRBJ2-5; tentative D call: TRBD2 (6 bases). This CDR3 comprises 11 residues. V was shortened by 9 bases and J by 5 bases, with 11 bases between the two germline ends. The V gene's germline CDR1 is SGHRS and CDR2 YFSETQ. This CDR3 reads CATGGFETQYF. The CDR3 DNA reads as TGCGCCACCGGGGGTTTTGAGACCCAGTACTTC. Combining the CDR3 with reference TRBV5-1 and TRBJ2-5 gives the whole variable domain KAGVTQTPRYLIKTRGQQVTLSCSPISGHRSVSWYQQTPGQGLQFLFEYFSETQRNKGNFPGRFSGRQFSNSRSEMNVSTLELGDSALYLCATGGFETQYFGPGTRLLVL.

This sequence joins TRBV6-5 and TRBJ1-2, with a tentative D call TRBD1 (5 bases). V was clipped by 6 bases and J by 6 bases, with 17 bases between them. This CDR3 contains 14 residues. Germline loops: CDR1 MNHEY, CDR2 SVGAGI. The CDR3 DNA sequence: TGTGCCAGCAGCCCCACGAGCAGGGAGAATGGCTACACCTTC. Protein product: CASSPTSRENGYTF.

The genes are TRBV11-3 and TRBJ2-1; 11 positions match TRBD2. Germline trimming cut 1 base from V and 7 bases from J; bases unmatched to any gene: 12. CDR1 is SGHNT, CDR2 YENEEA, per germline. This CDR3 has 18 amino acids. CDR3 amino acids: CASSLGTLGLAGGNEQFF. CDR3 sequence (DNA): TGTGCCAGCAGCTTAGGCACCTTGGGCCTAGCGGGAGGAAATGAGCAGTTCTTC.

The chain uses TRBV9 and TRBJ1-3; D is possibly TRBD1 (5 bases). V was trimmed by 3 bases and J by 0 bases, leaving 10 bases between them. This CDR3 is built from 15 residues. Germline CDR1 is SGDLS and CDR2 is YYNGEE. The CDR3 protein is CASSDDRPSGNTIYF. CDR3 in DNA: TGTGCCAGCAGCGACGACAGACCCTCTGGAAACACCATATATTTT.